Below are 32 T cell receptor beta chains sequenced from a single sample in a study of blood T cell repertoires in COVID-19. Clones were read by immunoSEQ multiplex PCR, and TCRdb kept only the in-frame ones, dropping some. Of around 100,000 clones in the sample, about 85% were seen once. The sequencing sample was made of peripheral blood. The source is a woman in her fifties or sixties with COVID-19, enrolled during active disease.

V and J are TRBV6-6 and TRBJ2-5, with 10 bases identical to TRBD1. V was pared by 5 bases and J by 5 bases, with 8 bases of the junction left unmatched. Germline values: CDR1 MNHNY, CDR2 SVGAGI (reference sequence). This CDR3 is built from 15 residues. CDR3 DNA sequence: TGTGCCAGCAGTCGGCCGGGACAGGGGACGGAGACCCAGTACTTC. Translated, it gives CASSRPGQGTETQYF.

This clone came up once. This chain connects TRBV19 to TRBJ1-6; TRBD1 aligns across 7 bases. Trimming took 6 bases from V and 10 from J; bases not matched to a gene: 9. The CDR3 loop spans 14 amino acids. In germline, CDR1 is LNHDA, CDR2 SQIVND (reference sequence). The CDR3 DNA sequence: TGTGCCAGTAGGCGGGAGGGGGCTTGGTCACCCCTCCACTTT. The encoded protein is CASRREGAWSPLHF.

V is TRBV27 and J is TRBJ1-5; 7 bases align to TRBD1. Germline CDR1 is MNHEY and CDR2 is SMNVEV (reference sequence). There are 15 residues in the CDR3. The junction had 5 bases not matched to a gene; V was cut back by 2 bases and J by 4 bases. This CDR3 reads CASSLGGGTNQPQHF. CDR3 DNA sequence: TGTGCCAGCAGTTTAGGAGGGGGCACAAATCAGCCCCAGCATTTT.

The CDR3 region has the DNA TGTGCCAGCAGCCCCCGAATGACAGTGAACACTGAAGCTTTCTTT. It encodes CASSPRMTVNTEAFF. The rearrangement joins TRBV7-2 to TRBJ1-1; D is perhaps TRBD1 (5 bases). The CDR3 contains 15 residues. Trimming shortened V by 5 bases and J by 0 bases, and 13 bases separated the two germline ends. Germline lookup yields CDR1 SGHTA and CDR2 FQGNSA.

A few counts support this clone. V is TRBV11-2 and J is TRBJ1-2; tentatively, D is TRBD1 (6 bases). The CDR3 covers 14 residues. V lost 4 bases, J lost 7 bases, and 16 bases lay in between. Germline V gene lookup returns CDR1 SGHAT and CDR2 FQNNGV. CDR3: CASSSTRGAFGYTF. In DNA, the CDR3 is TGTGCCAGCAGCTCAACCCGGGGGGCCTTTGGCTACACCTTC.

The chain joins TRBV27 to TRBJ2-5, with D tentatively TRBD2 (6 bases). The CDR3 spans 14 residues. Germline CDR1 reads MNHEY; CDR2 reads SMNVEV (reference sequence). V was clipped by 7 bases and J by 5 bases, with 17 bases between them. The CDR3 coding sequence is TGTGCCAGCACTCCCGCGGGGCGCGCGGAGACCCAGTACTTC. Protein sequence: CASTPAGRAETQYF.

The genes are TRBV7-2 and TRBJ2-7; perhaps TRBD1 as D (7 bases). Germline V gene sequence: CDR1 SGHTA, CDR2 FQGNSA. The V and J ends lost 4 bases and 5 bases respectively, with 18 bases between them. CDR3 length: 15 amino acids. The CDR3 nucleotides read TGTGCCAGCAGCTCCCCTCTCAGGGGGGCGGACGAGCAGTACTTC. It codes for CASSSPLRGADEQYF.

This clone has a handful of counts. The genes are TRBV6-1 and TRBJ2-7, with 7 bases that match TRBD1. Germline V gene sequence: CDR1 MNHNS, CDR2 SASEGT. V lost 1 base, J lost 3 bases, and 3 bases stayed unmatched. The CDR3 extends over 14 amino acids. The CDR3 bases are TGTGCCAGCAGTGAAGTATGGACAGGCTACGAGCAGTACTTC. Protein sequence: CASSEVWTGYEQYF.

This chain uses TRBV7-2 with TRBJ1-4; a weak D match, TRBD1 (5 bases). V lost 1 base and J lost 0, with 12 bases in between. This CDR3 contains 17 residues. Germline-derived CDR1 and CDR2 are SGHTA and FQGNSA. This CDR3 reads CASSLGQGTATNEKLFF. The CDR3 nucleotides are TGTGCCAGCAGCTTAGGCCAGGGTACGGCAACTAATGAAAAACTGTTTTTT.

V gene TRBV7-8 combines with J gene TRBJ2-7, with D perhaps TRBD1 (5 bases). Trimming left V 4 bases short and J 12 bases short, with 16 bases between. Germline CDR1 SGHVS, CDR2 FQNEAQ. The CDR3 extends over 12 amino acids. This CDR3 is CASSWRQSDAYF. The CDR3 nucleotides are TGTGCCAGCAGCTGGAGACAGTCGGACGCGTACTTC.

The chain couples TRBV11-3 to TRBJ2-1, with 8 bases matching TRBD1. The CDR3 totals 16 residues. Per the germline V gene, CDR1 is SGHNT and CDR2 is YENEEA. The V and J ends lost 5 bases and 4 bases, in that order; junction bases with no gene match: 10. CDR3 DNA: TGTGCCAGCAGCCCCTCTCCCGGGACAGGATACAATGAGCAGTTCTTC. Its protein is CASSPSPGTGYNEQFF. Full variable domain (outside the CDR3, taken from reference TRBV11-3 and TRBJ2-1): EAGVVQSPRYKIIEKKQPVAFWCNPISGHNTLYWYLQNLGQGPELLIRYENEEAVDDSQLPKDRFSAERLKGVDSTLKIQPAELGDSAVYLCASSPSPGTGYNEQFFGPGTRLTVL.

The V gene is TRBV5-6, the J gene TRBJ2-2, with 9 bases identical to TRBD1. CDR1 is SGHDT and CDR2 is YYEEEE in the germline V gene. This CDR3 is built from 15 residues. The trim removed 10 bases at V and 3 bases at J, leaving 10 bases unmatched. In DNA form, the CDR3 reads TGTGCCGGTAACACAGGGGGCTCGGACACCGGGGAGCTGTTTTTT. Translated, it gives CAGNTGGSDTGELFF.

V gene TRBV5-8 combines with J gene TRBJ2-7; 9 bases are shared with TRBD1. Germline trimming cut 0 bases from V and 3 bases from J; bases unmatched to any gene: 4. The CDR3 extends over 15 amino acids. Germline-derived CDR1 and CDR2 are SGHTS and YDEGEE. The chain's CDR3 is CASSLGTGDLYEQYF. In DNA, the CDR3 is TGTGCCAGCAGCTTGGGGACAGGGGATCTCTACGAGCAGTACTTC.

This CDR3 is CASNPGSLSSYEQYF. The CDR3 region has the DNA TGTGCCAGCAACCCAGGCTCCTTAAGCTCCTACGAGCAGTACTTC. The chain recombines TRBV7-9 with TRBJ2-7, with no clear D. From germline, CDR1 is SEHNR and CDR2 FQNEAQ (reference sequence). Trimming removed 7 bases from V and 0 bases from J, with 16 bases in between. This CDR3 has 15 residues.

The chain joins TRBV21-1 to TRBJ2-1; no DNA check was done on the table's D call, TRBD1. TRBV21-1 is described as a pseudogene. The CDR3 runs 16 residues. The CDR3 protein is CASSKVGQGLYNEQFF. CDR3 DNA sequence: TGTGCCAGCAGCAAAGTCGGCCAGGGGCTGTACAATGAGCAGTTCTTC.

The CDR3 DNA reads as TGTGCCAGCCGGGAGGGGTCGTCTCCGAATTCACCCCTCCACTTT. This gives the protein CASREGSSPNSPLHF. This rearrangement joins TRBV2 to TRBJ1-6; possibly TRBD1 for D (5 bases). The CDR3 contains 15 residues. The V end lost 8 bases, the J end lost 7 bases, and 18 bases lay between the germline ends. Looked up from germline, CDR1 is SNHLY and CDR2 is FYNNEI.

This clone appeared a single time. The chain carries TRBV19 and TRBJ2-7; 8 positions match TRBD1. Germline values: CDR1 LNHDA, CDR2 SQIVND (reference sequence). CDR3 size: 14 residues. The V gene end was trimmed by 6 bases and the J gene end by 4 bases; junction bases not matched to a gene: 8. The CDR3 sequence is CASSQTGGKYEQYF. The DNA of the CDR3 is TGTGCCAGTAGCCAAACAGGGGGGAAGTACGAGCAGTACTTC.

This clone was seen only a few times. This chain links TRBV5-1 with TRBJ2-7; 12 nucleotides align to TRBD1. CDR3 size: 14 residues. Germline loops: CDR1 SGHRS, CDR2 YFSETQ. The V segment lost 1 base and the J segment 9 bases; nucleotides outside the gene matches: 5. CDR3 region: CASSLTAGQGAQYF. The CDR3 DNA sequence: TGCGCCAGCAGCTTGACGGCGGGACAGGGGGCGCAGTACTTC.

V gene TRBV7-6 combines with J gene TRBJ1-1; 7 nucleotides match TRBD1. Germline CDR1 is SGHVS and CDR2 is FNYEAQ. With 6 bases clipped from V and 3 bases from J, the junction kept 10 bases outside the gene matches. The CDR3 totals 15 residues. CDR3 loop: CASREADRADTEAFF. The CDR3 region has the DNA TGTGCCAGCAGAGAAGCTGACAGGGCGGACACTGAAGCTTTCTTT.

The chain couples TRBV6-5 to TRBJ2-1; TRBD2 agrees at 7 bases. Losses at the gene ends were 7 bases for V and 7 bases for J; bases not matched to a gene: 10. Germline values: CDR1 MNHEY, CDR2 SVGAGI. The CDR3 totals 14 residues. The CDR3 DNA reads as TGTGCCAGCACGAGCGCGAGCGGGGTAAATGAGCAGTTCTTC. Its protein product is CASTSASGVNEQFF.

V and J are TRBV3-1 (or the pseudogene TRBV3-2) and TRBJ2-1; 7 nucleotides match TRBD2. The CDR3 is 12 residues long. Losses at the gene ends were 4 bases for V and 10 bases for J; bases not matched to a gene: 4. The germline CDR1 and CDR2 sequences are LGHDT and YNNKEL (reference sequence). The CDR3 loop reads CASSLGEGEQFF. CDR3 coding DNA: TGTGCCAGCAGCCTTGGGGAGGGCGAGCAGTTCTTC.

In DNA form, the CDR3 reads TGTGCCAGCAGCCAATACGACAGTTTGAGTGGGCAGCCCCAGCATTTT. It is translated as CASSQYDSLSGQPQHF. The chain links TRBV4-2 to TRBJ1-5, with D perhaps TRBD1 (5 bases). The ends were cut back, 2 bases at V and 7 bases at J, with 18 bases in the middle. Germline V gene data show CDR1 as LGHNA and CDR2 as YNFKEQ. The CDR3 is 16 amino acids.

The rearrangement uses TRBV29-1 and TRBJ2-7, with 12 positions matching TRBD2. CDR1 is SQVTM, CDR2 ANQGSEA, per germline. Trimming removed 5 bases from V and 6 bases from J; junction bases left unmatched: 11. The CDR3 length is 15 residues. The CDR3 here is CSVSVLAGGPGEQYF. CDR3 in DNA: TGCAGCGTTTCGGTGCTAGCGGGGGGGCCCGGCGAGCAGTACTTC.

This chain uses TRBV18 with TRBJ1-1, with 7 nucleotides matching TRBD1. V lost 3 bases to trimming and J lost 2 bases; unmatched junction nucleotides: 9. This CDR3 is 16 amino acids long. Germline loops: CDR1 KGHSH, CDR2 LQKENI. CDR3 residues: CASSPEGTARNTEAFF. CDR3 in DNA: TGTGCCAGCTCACCCGAAGGGACAGCTCGAAACACTGAAGCTTTCTTT.

This sequence joins TRBV7-9 and TRBJ1-1; 8 bases match TRBD1. With V trimmed by 5 bases and J by 5 bases, 10 bases remained unmatched. This CDR3 has 15 residues. Germline CDR1 is SEHNR and CDR2 is FQNEAQ (reference sequence). The CDR3 DNA is TGTGCCAGCAGCCAGCAGGGGACAGGTGGAACTGAAGCTTTCTTT. It codes for CASSQQGTGGTEAFF.

This chain connects TRBV2 to TRBJ2-5; D gene ambiguous. The CDR3 is 14 amino acids. Germline-derived CDR1 and CDR2 are SNHLY and FYNNEI. Trimming cost V 2 bases and J 0 bases, with 7 bases left between them. The CDR3 is CASSERVNQETQYF. CDR3 nucleotide sequence: TGTGCCAGCAGTGAACGGGTCAACCAAGAGACCCAGTACTTC.

This clone has just a few counts. V and J are TRBV3-1 (or the pseudogene TRBV3-2) and TRBJ2-7; D perhaps matches TRBD2 (5 bases). The V gene's germline CDR1 is LGHDT and CDR2 YNNKEL (reference sequence). V lost 1 base to trimming and J lost 0 bases, with 16 bases between them. The CDR3 spans 17 residues. In DNA form, the CDR3 reads TGTGCCAGCAGCCAAGTTTCTTTACGGGAAGGCTCCTACGAGCAGTACTTC. It yields the protein CASSQVSLREGSYEQYF.

The rearrangement uses TRBV5-5 and TRBJ1-1, with D possibly TRBD1 on 6 matching bases. The CDR3 is made up of 15 amino acids. Per the germline V gene, CDR1 is SGHKS and CDR2 is YYEKEE (reference sequence). Trimming pared 3 bases from V and 3 bases from J, leaving 15 bases between. The CDR3 is CASSWVAGADTEAFF. DNA for the CDR3: TGTGCCAGCAGCTGGGTTGCGGGGGCGGACACTGAAGCTTTCTTT.

The chain employs TRBV30 and TRBJ1-2; D is uncertain. The CDR3 spans 14 residues. Germline values: CDR1 GTSNPN, CDR2 SVGIG (reference sequence). V was shortened by 0 bases and J by 5 bases, with 13 bases between the two germline ends. CDR3 residues: CAWSVYGETYGYTF. CDR3 nucleotide sequence: TGTGCCTGGAGTGTATACGGGGAAACATATGGCTACACCTTC.

The V call is TRBV7-9, the J call TRBJ1-1; 7 bases line up with TRBD1. The CDR3 totals 14 residues. Germline trimming cut 5 bases from V and 1 base from J; bases unmatched to any gene: 4. In germline, CDR1 is SEHNR, CDR2 FQNEAQ (reference sequence). CDR3 region: CASSKTGRNTEAFF. The CDR3 nucleotides read TGTGCCAGCAGCAAGACAGGGAGGAACACTGAAGCTTTCTTT.

The gene calls are TRBV18 and TRBJ2-7, with TRBD2 identical over 7 bases. The CDR3 has 14 amino acids. V trimming: 3 bases; J trimming: 2 bases; junction bases outside the gene matches: 4. From germline, CDR1 is KGHSH and CDR2 LQKENI. The CDR3 sequence: CASSPKRGPYEQYF. CDR3 DNA sequence: TGTGCCAGCTCACCTAAGCGGGGTCCCTACGAGCAGTACTTC.

This clone showed up just once. The same CDR3 is also encoded by other DNA sequences in this sample. The genes are TRBV5-1 and TRBJ2-1; TRBD2 agrees at 7 bases. This CDR3 region has 15 residues. The germline V gene has CDR1 SGHRS and CDR2 YFSETQ. J lost 4 bases, V lost 2 bases, and 6 bases had no gene match. DNA for the CDR3: TGCGCCAGCAGCTTTGGGGGGGTGGCTTACAATGAGCAGTTCTTC. This gives the protein CASSFGGVAYNEQFF. Supplemented by reference TRBV5-1 and TRBJ2-1, the full variable domain reads KAGVTQTPRYLIKTRGQQVTLSCSPISGHRSVSWYQQTPGQGLQFLFEYFSETQRNKGNFPGRFSGRQFSNSRSEMNVSTLELGDSALYLCASSFGGVAYNEQFFGPGTRLTVL.